What follows are 10 T cell receptor beta chains derived from one specimen sequenced in a study of T-cell memory formation after mild COVID-19. TCRdb called the 5' RACE reads again in MiXCR, with one record for every CDR3 protein. Of 400,000 to 450,000 distinct CDR3 sequences in the sample, roughly 18% are singletons; the top ten hold approximately 21%. The sequenced sample consisted of PBMCs or a T cell subset sorted from them (not recorded which). These receptors were collected from a man in his late teens or twenties who had mild COVID-19 (a few samples of this study predate the infection). Cell type and time point are not known.

The V call is TRBV7-2, the J call TRBJ2-2, with a tentative D call TRBD1 (6 bases). The germline V gene encodes CDR1 SGHTA and CDR2 FQGNSA. Between the trimmed V and J ends, which lost 9 bases and 5 bases, there was a span of 19 bases. The CDR3 runs 15 residues. CDR3 in DNA: TGTGCCAGAGCTACCGGCACAGGGACGACCGGGGAGCTGTTTTTT. Amino acids: CARATGTGTTGELFF.

This clonotype was found a few times. The gene calls are TRBV5-1 and TRBJ2-1; D is possibly TRBD1 (6 bases). V was cut by 0 bases and J by 6 bases, with 19 bases left in between. CDR1 is SGHRS, CDR2 YFSETQ, per germline. There are 17 residues in the CDR3. The CDR3 is CASSLVPGDVGLNEQFF. In nucleotides, the CDR3 is TGCGCCAGCAGCTTGGTTCCAGGGGACGTCGGGCTCAATGAGCAGTTCTTC.

This clonotype was found a few times. This sequence joins TRBV20-1 and TRBJ1-5; D ambiguous. Trimming removed 3 bases at V and 7 bases at J, with 13 bases between. Germline loops: CDR1 DFQATT, CDR2 SNEGSKA (reference sequence). This CDR3 contains 13 residues. CDR3 DNA: TGCAGTGCTAGTGCCGGGGTTGGGCAGCCCCAGCATTTT. Translation gives CSASAGVGQPQHF.

This chain uses TRBV20-1 with TRBJ1-6, with 11 bases identical to TRBD1. CDR3 length: 15 amino acids. Losses at the gene ends were 7 bases for V and 13 bases for J; bases not matched to a gene: 15. The germline gives CDR1 DFQATT, CDR2 SNEGSKA (reference sequence). The CDR3 nucleotides are TGCAGTGTTAGTACCGCGGACAGGGGGCCTTATCCCCTCCACTTT. It translates to CSVSTADRGPYPLHF.

The rearrangement joins TRBV12-3 or TRBV12-4 to TRBJ1-2, with D hard to call. V gave up 3 bases and J gave up 7 bases, with 9 bases separating them. The CDR3 covers 12 residues. The CDR3 spells CASSFGGSGYTF. The CDR3 DNA is TGTGCCAGCAGTTTCGGCGGCTCTGGCTACACCTTC.

The chain joins TRBV10-3 to TRBJ2-7, with 7 bases that match TRBD1. The V gene's germline CDR1 is ENHRY and CDR2 SYGVKD. Trimming removed 4 bases from V and 1 base from J; junction bases left unmatched: 7. This CDR3 has 15 residues. The CDR3 here is CAISVSGTVSYEQYV. CDR3 sequence (DNA): TGTGCCATCAGTGTCTCCGGGACAGTATCCTACGAGCAGTACGTC.

This clonotype was counted only a few times. The gene calls are TRBV5-5 and TRBJ2-7; 10 bases agree with TRBD1. CDR1 and CDR2 (germline): SGHKS, YYEKEE (reference sequence). There are 14 residues in the CDR3. The trim removed 4 bases at V and 3 bases at J, leaving 4 bases unmatched. The CDR3 nucleotides are TGTGCCAGCAGCCGGGGACAGGGGATCTACGAGCAGTACGTC. Residues: CASSRGQGIYEQYV.

This clonotype appeared a few times. The chain employs TRBV15 and TRBJ1-5, with D maybe TRBD1 (5 bases). Trimming left V 0 bases short and J 5 bases short, with 23 bases between. Germline V CDR1 and CDR2: LNHNV, YYDKDF (reference sequence). The CDR3 totals 19 residues. In DNA, the CDR3 is TGTGCCACCAGCAGAGATTGGGACGGAAGGAATCCCCTTCATCAGCCCCAGCATTTT. This encodes CATSRDWDGRNPLHQPQHF. Complete variable domain (other parts from reference TRBV15 and TRBJ1-5): DAMVIQNPRYQVTQFGKPVTLSCSQTLNHNVMYWYQQKSSQAPKLLFHYYDKDFNNEADTPDNFQSRRPNTSFCFLDIRSPGLGDTAMYLCATSRDWDGRNPLHQPQHFGDGTRLSIL.

The rearrangement joins TRBV7-8 to TRBJ2-7; no reliable D call. The ends were cut back, 5 bases at V and 3 bases at J, with 14 bases in the middle. Germline loops: CDR1 SGHVS, CDR2 FQNEAQ. CDR3 length: 14 residues. The CDR3 coding sequence is TGTGCCAGCAGCCCATCCGTCAGCTTCTACGAGCAGTACTTC. It codes for CASSPSVSFYEQYF.

This clonotype was recorded many times. The junction differs from germline at one of its ends, possibly a read error. The CDR3 spells CASSEGGGSYEQYF. Written as DNA, the CDR3 is TGTGCCAGCAGCGAAGGCGGGGGCTCCTACGAGCAGTACTTC. The chain has TRBV6-1 and TRBJ2-7; 7 bases are a match to TRBD2. The CDR3 runs to 14 residues. Germline V CDR1 and CDR2: MNHNS, SASEGT.